The rows below give T cell receptor beta chains drawn from one sample of a study of T-cell memory formation after mild COVID-19. MiXCR, applied by TCRdb to the 5' RACE reads, yields one record per CDR3 protein. Of over 55,000 distinct CDR3 sequences listed, more than 8% were seen once; the top ten hold 1.2%. The sample taken for sequencing was PBMCs or a T cell subset sorted from them (not recorded which). The receptors here all came from a man aged 18 to 30 who had mild COVID-19 (a few samples of this study predate the infection). Cell type and time point are not known. The CDR3 runs from the conserved cysteine through the conserved F or W. Each record gives: clone size, J gene, V gene, D gene, CDR3 DNA, CDR3 protein. D genes are given only for firm matches. The size of a clone is reported for some rows only, either as once, few or many, or as a class for expanded clones.

clone_size: NA
j_call: TRBJ2-3
v_call: TRBV5-1
d_call: NA
cdr3_nt: TGCGCCAGCAGCTTTTTGGGTAGTATGACAGATACGCAGTATTTT
cdr3_aa: CASSFLGSMTDTQYF

clone_size: few
j_call: TRBJ2-3
v_call: TRBV7-3
d_call: TRBD2
cdr3_nt: TGTGCCAGCAGCCTAGGGGTAGCGGGGGCCGCAGATACGCAGTATTTT
cdr3_aa: CASSLGVAGAADTQYF

clone_size: NA
j_call: TRBJ2-4
v_call: TRBV3-1
d_call: NA
cdr3_nt: TGTGCCAGCAGCCAAGAGGGCGGGAACATTCAGTACTTC
cdr3_aa: CASSQEGGNIQYF

clone_size: few
j_call: TRBJ1-6
v_call: TRBV28
d_call: NA
cdr3_nt: TGTGCCAGCAAGCGTACTGATAATTCACCCCTCCACTTT
cdr3_aa: CASKRTDNSPLHF

clone_size: many
j_call: TRBJ2-5
v_call: TRBV15
d_call: TRBD1
cdr3_nt: TGTGCCACCAGCCGTGACAGGGGGTGGGAAGAGACCCAGTACTTC
cdr3_aa: CATSRDRGWEETQYF

clone_size: many
j_call: TRBJ2-5
v_call: TRBV12-3/TRBV12-4
d_call: NA
cdr3_nt: TGTGCCAGCAGCCCAGGGGATTGGACCCAGTACTTC
cdr3_aa: CASSPGDWTQYF

clone_size: few
j_call: TRBJ2-2
v_call: TRBV19
d_call: NA
cdr3_nt: TGTGCCAGTAGGCCGCGTGACGGGGAGCTGTTTTTT
cdr3_aa: CASRPRDGELFF

clone_size: NA
j_call: TRBJ1-6
v_call: TRBV7-9
d_call: NA
cdr3_nt: TGTGCCAGCAGCTTAGTTGAAGGGTCCTATAATTCACCCCTCCACTTT
cdr3_aa: CASSLVEGSYNSPLHF

clone_size: few
j_call: TRBJ2-1
v_call: TRBV11-2
d_call: TRBD2
cdr3_nt: TGTGCCAGCAGCCGGACTAGCGGGGACTTCAATGAGCAGTTCTTC
cdr3_aa: CASSRTSGDFNEQFF

clone_size: NA
j_call: TRBJ2-2
v_call: TRBV5-1
d_call: TRBD2
cdr3_nt: TGCGCCAGCAGCCCGGAGACTAGCGGGGGACTAATCAGCACCGGGGAGCTGTTTTTT
cdr3_aa: CASSPETSGGLISTGELFF